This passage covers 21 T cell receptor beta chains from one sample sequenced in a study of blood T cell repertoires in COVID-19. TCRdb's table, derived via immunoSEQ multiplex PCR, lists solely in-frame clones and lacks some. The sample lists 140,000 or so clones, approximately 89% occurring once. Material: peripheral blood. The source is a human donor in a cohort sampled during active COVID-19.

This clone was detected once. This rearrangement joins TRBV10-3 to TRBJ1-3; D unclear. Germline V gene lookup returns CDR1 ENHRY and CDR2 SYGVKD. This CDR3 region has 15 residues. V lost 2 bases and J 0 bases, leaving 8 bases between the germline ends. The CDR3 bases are TGTGCCATCAGTGAGGGTCTCAGCTCTGGAAACACCATATATTTT. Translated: CAISEGLSSGNTIYF.

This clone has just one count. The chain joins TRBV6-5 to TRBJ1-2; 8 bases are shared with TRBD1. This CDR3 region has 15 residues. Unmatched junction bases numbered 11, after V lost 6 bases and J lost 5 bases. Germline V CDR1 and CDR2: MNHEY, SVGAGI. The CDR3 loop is CASRRTQGAGYGYTF. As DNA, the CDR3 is TGTGCCAGCAGGCGTACTCAGGGGGCGGGTTATGGCTACACCTTC.

The CDR3 region is CASSLGRDEQFF. In DNA, the CDR3 is TGTGCCAGTAGTCTTGGGAGGGATGAGCAGTTCTTC. The rearrangement joins TRBV19 to TRBJ2-1; TRBD2 aligns across 7 bases. Germline V gene sequence: CDR1 LNHDA, CDR2 SQIVND (reference sequence). The length of the CDR3 is 12 residues. V shed 5 bases, J shed 8 bases, and the junction held 3 bases outside the gene matches.

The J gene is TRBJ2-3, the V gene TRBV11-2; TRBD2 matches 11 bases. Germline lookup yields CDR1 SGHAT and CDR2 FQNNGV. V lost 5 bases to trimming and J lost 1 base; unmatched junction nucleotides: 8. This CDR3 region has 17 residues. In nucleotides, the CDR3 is TGTGCCAGCAGCCAAACCCCACTAGCGGGGGGCACAGATACGCAGTATTTT. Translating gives CASSQTPLAGGTDTQYF.

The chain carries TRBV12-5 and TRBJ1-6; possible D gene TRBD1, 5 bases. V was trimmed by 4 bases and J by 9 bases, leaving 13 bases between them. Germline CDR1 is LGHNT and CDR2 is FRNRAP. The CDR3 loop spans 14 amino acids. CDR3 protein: CASGSSPGGSPLHF. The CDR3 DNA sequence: TGTGCTAGTGGTTCCTCCCCCGGGGGTTCACCCCTCCACTTT.

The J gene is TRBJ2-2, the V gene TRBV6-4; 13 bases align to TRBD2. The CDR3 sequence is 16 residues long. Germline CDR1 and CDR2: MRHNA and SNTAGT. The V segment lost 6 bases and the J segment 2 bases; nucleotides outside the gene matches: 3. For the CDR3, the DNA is TGTGCCAGCAGAAGGACTAGCGGGGGTAACACCGGGGAGCTGTTTTTT. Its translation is CASRRTSGGNTGELFF.

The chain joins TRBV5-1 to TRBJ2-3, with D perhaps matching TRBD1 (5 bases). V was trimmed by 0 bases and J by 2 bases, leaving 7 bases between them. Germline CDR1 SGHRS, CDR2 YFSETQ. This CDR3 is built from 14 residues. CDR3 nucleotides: TGCGCCAGCAGCTTGGCACAGGCCACAGATACGCAGTATTTT. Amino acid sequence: CASSLAQATDTQYF.

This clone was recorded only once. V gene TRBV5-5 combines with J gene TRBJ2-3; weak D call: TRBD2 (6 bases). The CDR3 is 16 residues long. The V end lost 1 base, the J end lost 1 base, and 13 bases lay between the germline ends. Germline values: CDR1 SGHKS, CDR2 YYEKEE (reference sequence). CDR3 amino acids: CASSLFGDLGTDTQYF. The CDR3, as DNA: TGTGCCAGCAGCTTGTTCGGGGACTTAGGCACAGATACGCAGTATTTT.

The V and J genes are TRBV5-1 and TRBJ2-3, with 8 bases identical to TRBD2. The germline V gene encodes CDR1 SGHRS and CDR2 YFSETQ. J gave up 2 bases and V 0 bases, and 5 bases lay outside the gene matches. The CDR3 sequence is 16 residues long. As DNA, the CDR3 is TGCGCCAGCAGCTTGGAGCAGCGGGGGCCCACAGATACGCAGTATTTT. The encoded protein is CASSLEQRGPTDTQYF.

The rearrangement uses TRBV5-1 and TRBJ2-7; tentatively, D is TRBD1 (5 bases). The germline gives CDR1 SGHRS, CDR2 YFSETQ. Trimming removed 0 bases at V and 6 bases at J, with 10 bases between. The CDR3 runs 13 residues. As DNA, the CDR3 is TGCGCCAGCAGCTTGGAAAGGGGCCGCGAGCAGTACTTC. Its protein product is CASSLERGREQYF.

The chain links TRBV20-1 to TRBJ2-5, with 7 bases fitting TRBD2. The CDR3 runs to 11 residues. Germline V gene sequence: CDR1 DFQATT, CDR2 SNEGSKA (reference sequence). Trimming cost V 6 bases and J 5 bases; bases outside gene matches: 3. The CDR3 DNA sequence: TGCAGTGCCACTAGCGCCGAGACCCAGTACTTC. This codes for CSATSAETQYF.

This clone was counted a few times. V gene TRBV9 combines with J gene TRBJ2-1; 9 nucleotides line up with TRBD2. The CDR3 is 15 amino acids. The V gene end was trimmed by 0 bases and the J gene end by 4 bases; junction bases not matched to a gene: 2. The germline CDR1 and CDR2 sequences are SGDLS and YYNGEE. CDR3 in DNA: TGTGCCAGCAGCGTAGTGCTAGCGGGGTACAATGAGCAGTTCTTC. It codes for CASSVVLAGYNEQFF.

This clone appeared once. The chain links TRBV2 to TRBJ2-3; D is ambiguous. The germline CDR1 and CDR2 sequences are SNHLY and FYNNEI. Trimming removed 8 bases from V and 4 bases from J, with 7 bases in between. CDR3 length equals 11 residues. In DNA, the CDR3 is TGTGCCAGCGCCCAGGCAGATACGCAGTATTTT. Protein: CASAQADTQYF.

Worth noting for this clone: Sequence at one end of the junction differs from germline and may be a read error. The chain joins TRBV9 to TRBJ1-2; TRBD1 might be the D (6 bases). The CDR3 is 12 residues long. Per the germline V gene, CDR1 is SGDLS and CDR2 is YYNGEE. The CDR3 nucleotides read TGTGCCAGCAGCTCAAACAGGGATCGCTACGCCTTC. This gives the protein CASSSNRDRYAF.

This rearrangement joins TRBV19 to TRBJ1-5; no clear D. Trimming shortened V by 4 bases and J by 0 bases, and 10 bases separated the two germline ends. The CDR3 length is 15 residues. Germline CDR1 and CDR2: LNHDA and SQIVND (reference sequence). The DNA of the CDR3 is TGTGCCAGTAGTACCACAGTTTATAGCAATCAGCCCCAGCATTTT. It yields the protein CASSTTVYSNQPQHF.

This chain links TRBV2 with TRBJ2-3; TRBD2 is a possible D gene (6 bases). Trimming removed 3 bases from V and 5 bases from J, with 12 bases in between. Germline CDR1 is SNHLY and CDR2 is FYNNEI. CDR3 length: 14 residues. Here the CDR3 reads CASSEEGSGDTQYF. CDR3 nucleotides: TGTGCCAGCAGTGAGGAGGGATCGGGAGATACGCAGTATTTT.

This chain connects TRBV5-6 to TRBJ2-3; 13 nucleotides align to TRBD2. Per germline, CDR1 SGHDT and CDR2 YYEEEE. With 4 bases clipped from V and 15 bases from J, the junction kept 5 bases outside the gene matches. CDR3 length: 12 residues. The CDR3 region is CASSTTSGGGYF. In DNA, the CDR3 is TGTGCCAGCAGCACCACTAGCGGGGGGGGATATTTT.

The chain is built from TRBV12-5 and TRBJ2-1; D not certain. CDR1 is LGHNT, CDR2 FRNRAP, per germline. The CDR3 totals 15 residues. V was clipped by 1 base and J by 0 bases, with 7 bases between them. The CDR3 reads CASGLDRSSYNEQFF. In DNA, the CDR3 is TGTGCTAGTGGTTTGGACCGGAGCTCCTACAATGAGCAGTTCTTC.

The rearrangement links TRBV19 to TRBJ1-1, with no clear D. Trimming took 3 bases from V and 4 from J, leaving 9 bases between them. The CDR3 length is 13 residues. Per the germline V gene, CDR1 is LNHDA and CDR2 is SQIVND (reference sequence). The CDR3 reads CASSILYGTEAFF. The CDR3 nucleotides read TGTGCCAGTAGTATTCTCTACGGCACTGAAGCTTTCTTT.

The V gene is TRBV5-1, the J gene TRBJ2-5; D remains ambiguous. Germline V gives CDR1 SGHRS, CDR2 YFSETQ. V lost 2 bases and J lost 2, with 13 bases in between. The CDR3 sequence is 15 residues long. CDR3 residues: CASSFSSALQETQYF. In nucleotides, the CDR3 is TGCGCCAGCAGCTTCTCGAGCGCCCTACAAGAGACCCAGTACTTC.

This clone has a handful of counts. The chain's CDR3 is CAGGGLNTGELFF. CDR3 coding DNA: TGTGCCGGCGGAGGACTCAACACCGGGGAGCTGTTTTTT. The chain recombines TRBV7-6 with TRBJ2-2; D perhaps matches TRBD2 (5 bases). Germline CDR1 is SGHVS and CDR2 is FNYEAQ. There are 13 residues in the CDR3. Trimming cost V 11 bases and J 2 bases, with 12 bases left between them.